These 28 T cell receptor beta chains share one sample of origin, sequenced in a study of shared clonotypes between healthy human individuals. Generated by immunoSEQ multiplex PCR, the TCRdb table keeps only in-frame clones and is missing some. The data contain 800,000 to 950,000 clones, 95% to 97% of them seen just once; the ten biggest clones take up 0.2% to 0.25%. CD45RO-negative, CCR7-selected cells formed the naive CD8 fraction, which excluded terminally differentiated effector memory CD45RA+ cells. Sequencing was performed on naive CD8+ T cells sorted from blood. The receptor set was obtained from a man aged 25-40 years in good health.

The chain uses TRBV7-2 and TRBJ1-2, with D tentatively TRBD1 (6 bases). This CDR3 contains 15 residues. Per the germline V gene, CDR1 is SGHTA and CDR2 is FQGNSA. Trimming removed 1 base from V and 4 bases from J, with 13 bases in between. Written as DNA, the CDR3 is TGTGCCAGCAGCTTAGACGGGGGCGGTGGCTATGGCTACACCTTC. Protein: CASSLDGGGGYGYTF.

The rearrangement uses TRBV27 and TRBJ2-7; 9 bases are a match to TRBD1. Germline V lookup: CDR1 MNHEY, CDR2 SMNVEV (reference sequence). This CDR3 is built from 14 residues. The V gene end was trimmed by 3 bases and the J gene end by 3 bases; junction bases not matched to a gene: 3. CDR3 sequence (DNA): TGTGCCAGCAGTTTTCTGGACAGGGGCTACGAGCAGTACTTC. Its protein product is CASSFLDRGYEQYF.

V usage is TRBV10-3 and J usage is TRBJ2-1; D gene unclear. V lost 0 bases and J 0 bases, leaving 9 bases between the germline ends. CDR3 length equals 16 residues. Looked up from germline, CDR1 is ENHRY and CDR2 is SYGVKD. The DNA of the CDR3 is TGTGCCATCAGTGAGTCGCCAACGAGCTCCTACAATGAGCAGTTCTTC. It yields the protein CAISESPTSSYNEQFF.

The DNA for the CDR3 is TGTGCCAGCAGTTTGATGCACCCAGCTAACTATGGCTACACCTTC. Its translation is CASSLMHPANYGYTF. The chain joins TRBV28 to TRBJ1-2; D remains unclear. Trimming removed 3 bases at V and 0 bases at J, with 11 bases between. The CDR3 is made up of 15 amino acids. Germline V gene data show CDR1 as MDHEN and CDR2 as SYDVKM.

A word on this clone: Other DNA sequences within the sample encode an identical CDR3. As DNA, the CDR3 is TGTGCCAGCAGCCCGGACTCTTACAATGAGCAGTTCTTC. This gives the protein CASSPDSYNEQFF. The chain has TRBV7-9 and TRBJ2-1; a possible D gene is TRBD2 (5 bases). CDR3 length: 13 amino acids. With 5 bases removed from V and 4 bases from J, the gap between germline ends came to 9 bases. Germline values: CDR1 SEHNR, CDR2 FQNEAQ (reference sequence). Together with reference TRBV7-9 and TRBJ2-1, the CDR3 gives the full variable domain: DTGVSQNPRHKITKRGQNVTFRCDPISEHNRLYWYRQTLGQGPEFLTYFQNEAQLEKSRLLSDRFSAERPKGSFSTLEIQRTEQGDSAMYLCASSPDSYNEQFFGPGTRLTVL.

This chain uses TRBV6-5 with TRBJ2-1, with D perhaps TRBD1 (6 bases). V gave up 5 bases and J gave up 5 bases, with 16 bases separating them. The CDR3 is made up of 15 amino acids. Germline V gene lookup returns CDR1 MNHEY and CDR2 SVGAGI. This chain's CDR3 is CASSQQGPSDNEQFF. The CDR3 DNA reads as TGTGCCAGCAGTCAACAGGGCCCGTCCGACAATGAGCAGTTCTTC.

The chain links TRBV5-1 to TRBJ2-3, with D uncertain. The CDR3 is 15 amino acids. Per the germline V gene, CDR1 is SGHRS and CDR2 is YFSETQ. V lost 1 base to trimming and J lost 1 base, with 10 bases between them. CDR3 residues: CASSLRRAGTDTQYF. The CDR3 DNA follows: TGCGCCAGCAGCTTGCGACGGGCGGGCACAGATACGCAGTATTTT.

The chain combines TRBV28 with TRBJ2-7, with no clear D. The CDR3 consists of 15 residues. V was trimmed by 3 bases and J by 2 bases, leaving 14 bases between them. Germline loops: CDR1 MDHEN, CDR2 SYDVKM. The CDR3 is CASSFAGSIPYEQYF. As DNA, the CDR3 is TGTGCCAGCAGTTTTGCCGGTTCAATTCCCTACGAGCAGTACTTC.

The V and J genes are TRBV27 and TRBJ2-3; TRBD2 agrees at 14 bases. This CDR3 has 17 residues. CDR1 is MNHEY and CDR2 is SMNVEV in the germline V gene (reference sequence). The V gene end was trimmed by 6 bases and the J gene end by 1 base; junction bases not matched to a gene: 6. The CDR3 DNA sequence: TGTGCCAGCAGCCACGGACTAGCGGGAGGAGGCACAGATACGCAGTATTTT. Its protein product is CASSHGLAGGGTDTQYF.

V gene TRBV7-9 combines with J gene TRBJ2-1, with a possible D match to TRBD2 (5 bases). The CDR3 runs 16 residues. Germline CDR1 SEHNR, CDR2 FQNEAQ (reference sequence). The germline V and J ends were trimmed by 4 bases and 4 bases, with 17 bases remaining between them. CDR3 protein: CASSSGRGQTYNEQFF. CDR3 nucleotide sequence: TGTGCCAGCAGCTCCGGCCGCGGGCAGACATACAATGAGCAGTTCTTC.

Here the CDR3 reads CASSDSRTGPAYEQYF. CDR3 DNA sequence: TGTGCCAGCAGTGATTCTAGGACAGGGCCGGCCTACGAGCAGTACTTC. This sequence joins TRBV2 and TRBJ2-7, with 8 positions matching TRBD1. This CDR3 has 16 residues. V lost 3 bases, J lost 2 bases, and 9 bases stayed unmatched. CDR1 and CDR2 from the germline V gene are SNHLY and FYNNEI. Together with reference TRBV2 and TRBJ2-7, the CDR3 gives the full variable domain: EPEVTQTPSHQVTQMGQEVILRCVPISNHLYFYWYRQILGQKVEFLVSFYNNEISEKSEIFDDQFSVERPDGSNFTLKIRSTKLEDSAMYFCASSDSRTGPAYEQYFGPGTRLTVT.

This chain connects TRBV29-1 to TRBJ2-7; possibly TRBD2 for D (5 bases). The CDR3 totals 15 residues. Trimming shortened V by 0 bases and J by 4 bases, and 16 bases separated the two germline ends. Germline V lookup: CDR1 SQVTM, CDR2 ANQGSEA. For the CDR3, the DNA is TGCAGCGTTGAAGACACCGGGATTTCCTCATACGAGCAGTACTTC. Translated: CSVEDTGISSYEQYF.

The V and J genes are TRBV4-1 and TRBJ1-1; no clear D. V dropped 4 bases and J dropped 4 bases, with 10 bases sitting between them. Germline-derived CDR1 and CDR2 are MGHRA and YSYEKL. The length of the CDR3 is 13 residues. CDR3 protein: CASSLSQRTEAFF. In DNA, the CDR3 is TGCGCCAGCAGCCTTTCCCAGCGCACTGAAGCTTTCTTT.

This clone was seen more than once but under ten times. This chain uses TRBV5-5 with TRBJ2-7; TRBD2 might be the D (6 bases). Trimming removed 4 bases from V and 2 bases from J, with 16 bases in between. Germline V gene data show CDR1 as SGHKS and CDR2 as YYEKEE (reference sequence). The CDR3 is 15 residues long. This chain's CDR3 is CASSGERAEPYEQYF. The CDR3 nucleotides read TGTGCCAGCAGCGGGGAGCGGGCTGAGCCCTACGAGCAGTACTTC.

The chain recombines TRBV29-1 with TRBJ1-2; 9 bases are a match to TRBD1. The CDR3 spans 14 residues. The germline V gene encodes CDR1 SQVTM and CDR2 ANQGSEA. Germline trimming cut 3 bases from V and 5 bases from J; bases unmatched to any gene: 7. CDR3 DNA sequence: TGCAGCGTTGAGTACTCCGGGACAGGGTATGGCTACACCTTC. Amino acids: CSVEYSGTGYGYTF. Complete variable domain (other parts from reference TRBV29-1 and TRBJ1-2): SAVISQKPSRDICQRGTSLTIQCQVDSQVTMMFWYRQQPGQSLTLIATANQGSEATYESGFVIDKFPISRPNLTFSTLTVSNMSPEDSSIYLCSVEYSGTGYGYTFGSGTRLTVV.

V usage is TRBV28 and J usage is TRBJ2-5; TRBD1 might be the D (6 bases). V was shortened by 3 bases and J by 0 bases, with 8 bases between the two germline ends. The germline CDR1 and CDR2 sequences are MDHEN and SYDVKM. The CDR3 sequence is 14 residues long. The CDR3 coding sequence is TGTGCCAGCAGTTTTCGGGACAACCAAGAGACCCAGTACTTC. Amino acid sequence: CASSFRDNQETQYF.

The chain uses TRBV6-1 and TRBJ1-2, with unresolved D. The CDR3 loop spans 13 amino acids. Trimming removed 7 bases from V and 4 bases from J, with 13 bases in between. The germline CDR1 and CDR2 sequences are MNHNS and SASEGT. The CDR3: CASTGLFLYGYTF. The CDR3 coding sequence is TGTGCCAGCACCGGTCTTTTCCTCTATGGCTACACCTTC.

This chain connects TRBV2 to TRBJ2-3; 9 bases line up with TRBD2. Germline V gene lookup returns CDR1 SNHLY and CDR2 FYNNEI. The CDR3 contains 16 residues. Trimming removed 6 bases from V and 0 bases from J; junction bases left unmatched: 7. The CDR3 bases are TGTGCCAGCAGGTTAAGGACTAGCGAGAGCACAGATACGCAGTATTTT. It specifies CASRLRTSESTDTQYF. Full variable domain (outside the CDR3, taken from reference TRBV2 and TRBJ2-3): EPEVTQTPSHQVTQMGQEVILRCVPISNHLYFYWYRQILGQKVEFLVSFYNNEISEKSEIFDDQFSVERPDGSNFTLKIRSTKLEDSAMYFCASRLRTSESTDTQYFGPGTRLTVL.

This chain links TRBV11-2 with TRBJ2-7, with D tentatively TRBD2 (5 bases). The CDR3 has 14 amino acids. V was trimmed by 8 bases and J by 6 bases, leaving 20 bases between them. Per germline, CDR1 SGHAT and CDR2 FQNNGV. The CDR3 loop reads CASGLVMPGSEQYF. Written as DNA, the CDR3 is TGTGCCAGCGGACTGGTAATGCCGGGCTCCGAGCAGTACTTC.

The chain is built from TRBV7-9 and TRBJ2-7; perhaps D is TRBD1 or TRBD2 (5 bases each). The germline gives CDR1 SEHNR, CDR2 FQNEAQ (reference sequence). The ends were cut back, 5 bases at V and 3 bases at J, with 20 bases in the middle. The length of the CDR3 is 16 residues. The CDR3 DNA reads TGTGCCAGCAGCCCTGAAGGGTTAACAGGAGGCTACGAGCAGTACTTC. Residues: CASSPEGLTGGYEQYF.

This chain links TRBV11-2 with TRBJ1-4; tentative D call: TRBD1 (5 bases). Trimming removed 5 bases from V and 12 bases from J, with 13 bases in between. Germline V gene sequence: CDR1 SGHAT, CDR2 FQNNGV. CDR3 size: 12 residues. CDR3 nucleotide sequence: TGTGCCAGCAGCCATGAAGGGGCAGAACTGTTTTTT. It codes for CASSHEGAELFF.

The rearrangement uses TRBV15 and TRBJ2-3, with 8 bases lining up with TRBD2. The CDR3 spans 18 residues. V shed 5 bases and J 0 bases; nucleotides not matched to a gene: 13. In germline, CDR1 is LNHNV, CDR2 YYDKDF (reference sequence). The CDR3 is CATSPSRGTSGSTDTQYF. The CDR3 nucleotides are TGTGCCACCAGCCCATCCCGCGGAACTAGCGGCAGCACAGATACGCAGTATTTT.

The J gene is TRBJ2-2, the V gene TRBV4-1; D is unresolved. The length of the CDR3 is 14 residues. Germline assignment: CDR1 MGHRA and CDR2 YSYEKL. V shed 1 base and J shed 5 bases, with 8 bases lying between them. In DNA form, the CDR3 reads TGCGCCAGCAGCCAAGGGGGTGATACCGGGGAGCTGTTTTTT. It is translated as CASSQGGDTGELFF.

J is TRBJ2-3 and V is TRBV29-1; 7 bases agree with TRBD2. V lost 5 bases to trimming and J lost 3 bases; unmatched junction nucleotides: 5. CDR1 is SQVTM and CDR2 is ANQGSEA in the germline V gene. CDR3 size: 13 residues. The CDR3 region has the DNA TGCAGCGTTTGGCTAGCGGATACAGATACGCAGTATTTT. This encodes CSVWLADTDTQYF.

Turning to this clone: Other DNA sequences in this specimen translate into the identical CDR3. The V and J genes are TRBV27 and TRBJ1-1; D not resolved. The CDR3 runs to 14 residues. Germline assignment: CDR1 MNHEY and CDR2 SMNVEV (reference sequence). Trimming took 2 bases from V and 0 from J, leaving 7 bases between them. CDR3 sequence: CASSLGTLNTEAFF. In DNA, the CDR3 is TGTGCCAGCAGTTTAGGTACTTTGAACACTGAAGCTTTCTTT.

The V and J genes are TRBV5-4 and TRBJ2-1; 7 bases are a match to TRBD1. This CDR3 comprises 13 residues. CDR1 and CDR2 from the germline V gene are SGHNT and YYREEE (reference sequence). With 4 bases clipped from V and 6 bases from J, the junction kept 4 bases outside the gene matches. The CDR3 coding sequence is TGTGCCAGCAGCCCCGGGACAGCCAATGAGCAGTTCTTC. Translation: CASSPGTANEQFF.

The chain combines TRBV2 with TRBJ2-1; a possible D gene is TRBD2 (5 bases). This CDR3 has 10 residues. Trimming stripped 4 bases from V and 10 bases from J, with 5 bases between. Germline V gene lookup returns CDR1 SNHLY and CDR2 FYNNEI. CDR3 DNA sequence: TGTGCCAGCAGTGGGAGGGAGCAGTTCTTC. Its translation is CASSGREQFF.

The chain uses TRBV11-2 and TRBJ2-7; the D is unclear. This CDR3 spans 15 amino acids. Germline V gene data show CDR1 as SGHAT and CDR2 as FQNNGV. V was shortened by 5 bases and J by 0 bases, with 14 bases between the two germline ends. CDR3 in DNA: TGTGCCAGCAGCACCCAAAGGACGAGCTCCTACGAGCAGTACTTC. Its protein is CASSTQRTSSYEQYF.